The TCR beta chain described here comes from a study of T cells in Graves' hyperthyroidism and ophthalmopathy. Amplified TCR beta CDR3 regions derived from RNA transcripts. The HTBI primer set served for first-round RT-PCR of the TCR CDR3. A single record per CDR3 protein comes from TCRdb applying MiXCR to the multiplex PCR reads. The sample lists approximately 600,000 distinct CDR3 sequences, around 13% occurring once. General observations from the study: Classification by a 13 V-J model distinguished ophthalmopathy from stable hyperthyroidism.

There are 12 residues in the CDR3. The germline V gene encodes CDR1 SGHTA and CDR2 FQGNSA. V lost 1 base and J lost 6, with 4 bases in between. To note about this clonotype: What it recognizes is unknown. Given the absence of the conserved phenylalanine or tryptophan at the CDR3 end, a read error is likely.

This clonotype originated in a woman aged 25 to 39 with Graves' hyperthyroidism that later progressed to Graves' ophthalmopathy. This rearrangement joins TRBV7-2 to TRBJ1-5; D is undetermined. Sample: blood. CDR3 amino acids: CASSLVGQPQHL. CDR3 bases: TGTGCCAGCAGCTTAGTGGGTCAGCCCCAGCATCTT.